This T cell receptor beta chain derives from a study of tumor and adjacent non-tumor tissue in lung cancer. This CDR3 is built from 11 residues. CDR1 is SNHLY and CDR2 is FYNNEI in the germline V gene. Three rounds of nested PCR, following a modified ARM-PCR protocol, produced the TCRbeta library. TCRdb passed the multiplex PCR reads through MiXCR, listing each CDR3 protein once. The table records about 93,000 distinct CDR3 sequences, about 70% of them present only once. This sample's RNA came from whole unsorted tissue. As regards this clonotype: A junction end diverges from the germline sequence, so it may reflect a read error.

The J gene is TRBJ2-1, the V gene TRBV2, with 7 positions matching TRBD1. The sequence derives from a man aged 60-69 years with non-small cell lung cancer. Material for sequencing was lung tumor tissue. The CDR3 sequence is CATGQLNEQLF. Written as DNA, the CDR3 is TGTGCCACGGGACAGTTGAATGAGCAGTTATTC.